These 24 T cell receptor beta chains came from one sample sequenced in a study of control samples from healthy donors and cancer patients. Only in-frame clones appear in the TCRdb table, and some are missing; sequencing was by immunoSEQ multiplex PCR. The data contain fewer than 150,000 clones, roughly 90% of them singletons. The source material was blood. The receptors here all came from a man aged 18 to 30 in good health.

The chain combines TRBV28 with TRBJ1-4, with no clear D. The germline V and J ends were trimmed by 6 bases and 0 bases, with 14 bases remaining between them. The CDR3 covers 16 residues. The germline gives CDR1 MDHEN, CDR2 SYDVKM. As DNA, the CDR3 is TGTGCCAGCAGCACCGGGCAGACTGCAACTAATGAAAAACTGTTTTTT. Its protein is CASSTGQTATNEKLFF.

This sequence joins TRBV11-3 and TRBJ1-2, with D maybe TRBD1 (6 bases). Trimming stripped 5 bases from V and 3 bases from J, with 16 bases between. The CDR3 totals 15 residues. Germline values: CDR1 SGHNT, CDR2 YENEEA. The CDR3 DNA reads as TGTGCCAGCAGCGACTACAGGGCCCCCGACTATGGCTACACCTTC. As protein: CASSDYRAPDYGYTF.

The chain couples TRBV7-3 to TRBJ1-6, with D unclear. Trimming stripped 2 bases from V and 7 bases from J, with 12 bases between. There are 15 residues in the CDR3. Looked up from germline, CDR1 is SGHTA and CDR2 is FQGTGA. In DNA, the CDR3 is TGTGCCAGCAGCTTAGCTGTGTCCGCCAATTCACCCCTCCACTTT. As protein: CASSLAVSANSPLHF.

V usage is TRBV30 and J usage is TRBJ1-1; D might be TRBD1 (5 bases). From germline, CDR1 is GTSNPN and CDR2 SVGIG (reference sequence). The CDR3 runs to 13 residues. Trimming pared 0 bases from V and 3 bases from J, leaving 8 bases between. CDR3 nucleotides: TGTGCCTGGAGTGTCGGGGGAGACACTGAAGCTTTCTTT. Its translation is CAWSVGGDTEAFF.

This clone was recorded only once. This sequence joins TRBV24-1 and TRBJ2-3; 7 nucleotides align to TRBD1. V was pared by 9 bases and J by 0 bases, with 2 bases of the junction left unmatched. The CDR3 runs to 13 residues. The germline V gene has CDR1 KGHDR and CDR2 SFDVKD. CDR3 region: CATSGQSTDTQYF. Written as DNA, the CDR3 is TGTGCCACCTCGGGACAGAGCACAGATACGCAGTATTTT.

The chain links TRBV6-1 to TRBJ1-1; a weak D match, TRBD1 (5 bases). CDR3 length equals 15 residues. Germline CDR1 is MNHNS and CDR2 is SASEGT. Between the trimmed V and J ends, which lost 0 bases and 0 bases, there was a span of 8 bases. The CDR3 DNA reads as TGTGCCAGCAGTGAAGCTAGGACAATGAACACTGAAGCTTTCTTT. Protein product: CASSEARTMNTEAFF.

The V call is TRBV11-3, the J call TRBJ2-1; 12 nucleotides agree with TRBD1. CDR3 length: 15 residues. The ends lost 2 bases at V and 7 bases at J; junction bases unmatched: 3. Germline-derived CDR1 and CDR2 are SGHNT and YENEEA. The CDR3: CASSLWGQGANEQFF. The CDR3 region has the DNA TGTGCCAGCAGCTTATGGGGACAGGGGGCGAATGAGCAGTTCTTC. The variable domain in full, completed from reference TRBV11-3 and TRBJ2-1, reads EAGVVQSPRYKIIEKKQPVAFWCNPISGHNTLYWYLQNLGQGPELLIRYENEEAVDDSQLPKDRFSAERLKGVDSTLKIQPAELGDSAVYLCASSLWGQGANEQFFGPGTRLTVL.

The chain couples TRBV7-2 to TRBJ2-5, with a possible D match to TRBD2 (6 bases). Trimming stripped 0 bases from V and 2 bases from J, with 16 bases between. Per germline, CDR1 SGHTA and CDR2 FQGNSA. The CDR3 loop spans 17 amino acids. CDR3 sequence (DNA): TGTGCCAGCAGCTTAGCAAGTTTTCGAAGCGGGCAAGAGACCCAGTACTTC. Its translation is CASSLASFRSGQETQYF.

The rearrangement links TRBV19 to TRBJ1-3; D is undetermined. CDR3 length: 15 amino acids. Germline-derived CDR1 and CDR2 are LNHDA and SQIVND (reference sequence). The germline V and J ends were trimmed by 3 bases and 3 bases, with 12 bases remaining between them. In DNA form, the CDR3 reads TGTGCCAGTAGTATCTCAGGTTTGCATGGAAACACCATATATTTT. Its translation is CASSISGLHGNTIYF.

The rearrangement joins TRBV25-1 to TRBJ1-1; D gene unclear. Germline V CDR1 and CDR2: MGHDK, SYGVNS. The CDR3 has 11 amino acids. The V and J ends lost 8 bases and 2 bases respectively, with 6 bases between them. CDR3 sequence reads: CASGVNTEAFF. The CDR3 DNA follows: TGTGCCAGCGGGGTAAACACTGAAGCTTTCTTT.

The chain has TRBV6-5 and TRBJ1-1; D perhaps matches TRBD1 (5 bases). Germline V lookup: CDR1 MNHEY, CDR2 SVGAGI. CDR3 length: 14 amino acids. V was shortened by 9 bases and J by 1 base, with 15 bases between the two germline ends. The chain's CDR3 is CASLSGERNTEAFF. In DNA form, the CDR3 reads TGTGCCAGTCTTTCGGGGGAACGGAACACTGAAGCTTTCTTT.

V usage is TRBV30 and J usage is TRBJ1-1, with 11 bases fitting TRBD1. Trimming cost V 0 bases and J 11 bases; bases outside gene matches: 8. The CDR3 runs to 14 residues. Per the germline V gene, CDR1 is GTSNPN and CDR2 is SVGIG (reference sequence). The CDR3 here is CAWSVGTGGDAAFF. The CDR3, as DNA: TGTGCCTGGAGTGTTGGGACAGGGGGAGACGCGGCTTTCTTT.

This chain uses TRBV4-1 with TRBJ1-2, with 7 bases lining up with TRBD1. This CDR3 is 14 amino acids long. CDR1 is MGHRA, CDR2 YSYEKL, per germline. The trim removed 1 base at V and 8 bases at J, leaving 7 bases unmatched. For the CDR3, the DNA is TGCGCCAGCAGCCAAGCCACAGGGGAGGGGGGCTACACCTTC. Translated: CASSQATGEGGYTF.

The chain has TRBV19 and TRBJ2-7; 12 positions match TRBD2. The CDR3 length is 19 residues. V lost 2 bases, J lost 2 bases, and 13 bases stayed unmatched. CDR1 is LNHDA and CDR2 is SQIVND in the germline V gene (reference sequence). In DNA, the CDR3 is TGTGCCAGTAGTATATTGGCCCGGACTAGCGGGAAAGGCACCTACGAGCAGTACGTC. It codes for CASSILARTSGKGTYEQYV.

This clone was counted once. The chain is built from TRBV6-6 and TRBJ1-1; D is unresolved. This CDR3 region has 13 residues. Looked up from germline, CDR1 is MNHNY and CDR2 is SVGAGI (reference sequence). V lost 0 bases, J lost 5 bases, and 7 bases lay in between. The CDR3 sequence is CASSYSTGTEAFF. Written as DNA, the CDR3 is TGTGCCAGCAGTTACTCGACCGGGACTGAAGCTTTCTTT.

This clone was seen once. The V gene is TRBV6-2 or TRBV6-3, the J gene TRBJ1-2, with D unclear. The CDR3 is 12 residues long. The V end lost 5 bases, the J end lost 3 bases, and 7 bases lay between the germline ends. Germline loops: CDR1 MNHEY, CDR2 SVGEGT. The CDR3 region is CASSAGDYGYTF. In DNA form, the CDR3 reads TGTGCCAGCAGTGCTGGGGACTATGGCTACACCTTC.

This rearrangement joins TRBV5-1 to TRBJ2-3, with 10 positions matching TRBD2. After removal of 7 bases from V and 0 bases from J, the junction contained 11 bases not matched to a gene. Looked up from germline, CDR1 is SGHRS and CDR2 is YFSETQ. The CDR3 has 17 residues. DNA for the CDR3: TGCGCCAGCGGGGTAGACCTAGCGGGAGCGAGCACAGATACGCAGTATTTT. Translating it yields CASGVDLAGASTDTQYF. Based on the CDR3 plus reference TRBV5-1 and TRBJ2-3, the full variable domain is KAGVTQTPRYLIKTRGQQVTLSCSPISGHRSVSWYQQTPGQGLQFLFEYFSETQRNKGNFPGRFSGRQFSNSRSEMNVSTLELGDSALYLCASGVDLAGASTDTQYFGPGTRLTVL.

The chain recombines TRBV25-1 with TRBJ2-1; D is perhaps TRBD2 (5 bases). Germline values: CDR1 MGHDK, CDR2 SYGVNS. V lost 2 bases to trimming and J lost 0 bases, with 8 bases between them. The CDR3 has 15 residues. For the CDR3, the DNA is TGTGCCAGCAGTGAAACGGGGAGCTCCTACAATGAGCAGTTCTTC. Translating it yields CASSETGSSYNEQFF.

This clone occurred once. The chain joins TRBV18 to TRBJ1-4; 7 positions match TRBD1. The CDR3 consists of 13 residues. The J segment lost 6 bases and the V segment lost 6 bases, leaving 4 bases of the junction unmatched. From germline, CDR1 is KGHSH and CDR2 LQKENI. For the CDR3, the DNA is TGTGCCAGCTCTGGAGACAGGGATGAAAAACTGTTTTTT. This gives the protein CASSGDRDEKLFF.

V usage is TRBV7-3 and J usage is TRBJ1-3, with no clear D. The CDR3 sequence is 13 residues long. The V end was cut by 8 bases, the J end by 2 bases, with 10 bases between. Germline lookup yields CDR1 SGHTA and CDR2 FQGTGA. DNA for the CDR3: TGTGCCAGCTCCTGGAGTCCTGGAAACACCATATATTTT. It is translated as CASSWSPGNTIYF. The whole variable domain, remainder taken from reference TRBV7-3 and TRBJ1-3, is GAGVSQTPSNKVTEKGKYVELRCDPISGHTALYWYRQSLGQGPEFLIYFQGTGAADDSGLPNDRFFAVRPEGSVSTLKIQRTERGDSAVYLCASSWSPGNTIYFGEGSWLTVV.

The chain combines TRBV7-8 with TRBJ2-6, with D hard to call. V lost 5 bases and J 4 bases, leaving 27 bases between the germline ends. The germline V gene encodes CDR1 SGHVS and CDR2 FQNEAQ. There are 20 residues in the CDR3. DNA for the CDR3: TGTGCCAGCAGCCCCAGGCCATCGGTGGGGTTGCCTCTCGGGGCCAACGTCCTGACTTTC. It codes for CASSPRPSVGLPLGANVLTF.

The rearrangement joins TRBV13 to TRBJ2-3; D possibly corresponds to TRBD1 (6 bases). Trimming stripped 4 bases from V and 5 bases from J, with 16 bases between. Germline V CDR1 and CDR2: PRHDT, FYEKMQ (reference sequence). The CDR3 runs 15 residues. In DNA, the CDR3 is TGTGCCAGCAGCTGGACAGAGGCCGGCCGAGATACGCAGTATTTT. The encoded protein is CASSWTEAGRDTQYF.

The CDR3 coding sequence is TGTGCCAGCAGTTACTCGCAGGGGTTCTATGGCTACACCTTC. Amino acids: CASSYSQGFYGYTF. The V and J genes are TRBV6-5 and TRBJ1-2, with a possible D match to TRBD1 (6 bases). With 0 bases removed from V and 4 bases from J, the gap between germline ends came to 9 bases. Germline V CDR1 and CDR2: MNHEY, SVGAGI. The CDR3 is 14 residues long.

V usage is TRBV6-4 and J usage is TRBJ2-1; the D gene is possibly TRBD2 (6 bases). Trimming took 2 bases from V and 0 from J, leaving 11 bases between them. The germline gives CDR1 MRHNA, CDR2 SNTAGT. The CDR3 is made up of 16 amino acids. CDR3 nucleotides: TGTGCCAGCAGTGACCTTGCGGGGAGCTCCTACAATGAGCAGTTCTTC. It specifies CASSDLAGSSYNEQFF.